This T cell receptor beta chain was obtained from a study of response to subunit inactivated influenza vaccine. Study outcomes and limitations: A suggestion made by the authors is that each seasonal influenza vaccination recruits few new T cells.

TCRdb fed the RT-PCR reads into MiXCR, producing one record per CDR3 protein. The sample consists of some 480,000 distinct CDR3 sequences, 9.5% to 12% of them appearing once. A remark on this clonotype: Its matching antigen is unknown.

This TCR derives from a man aged 50 to 59 who received an inactivated influenza vaccine. Material: PBMCs from blood, obtained roughly 48 days after vaccination.

DNA for the CDR3: TGTGCCAGCAGTTATGAGGTCGGACAGGGTAAGACAGATACGCAGTATTTT. Its translation: CASSYEVGQGKTDTQYF. The chain uses TRBV6-2 or TRBV6-3 and TRBJ2-3, with 8 bases matching TRBD1. The length of the CDR3 is 17 residues. In germline, CDR1 is MNHEY, CDR2 SVGEGT. The junction had 11 bases not matched to a gene; V was cut back by 3 bases and J by 3 bases.